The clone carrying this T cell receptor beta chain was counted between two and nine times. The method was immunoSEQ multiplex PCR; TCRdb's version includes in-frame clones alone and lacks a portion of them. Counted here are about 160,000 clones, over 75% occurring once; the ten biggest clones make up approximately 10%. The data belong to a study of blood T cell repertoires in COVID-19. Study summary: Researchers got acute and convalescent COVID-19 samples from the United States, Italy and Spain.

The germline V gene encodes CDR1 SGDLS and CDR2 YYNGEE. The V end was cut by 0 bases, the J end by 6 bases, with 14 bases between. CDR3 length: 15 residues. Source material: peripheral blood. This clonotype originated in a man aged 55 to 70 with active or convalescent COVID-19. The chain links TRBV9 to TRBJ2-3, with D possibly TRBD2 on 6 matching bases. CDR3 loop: CASSVEAIAADTQYF. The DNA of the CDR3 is TGTGCCAGCAGCGTAGAGGCAATAGCGGCGGATACGCAGTATTTT. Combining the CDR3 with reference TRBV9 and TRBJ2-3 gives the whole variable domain DSGVTQTPKHLITATGQRVTLRCSPRSGDLSVYWYQQSLDQGLQFLIQYYNGEERAKGNILERFSAQQFPDLHSELNLSSLELGDSALYFCASSVEAIAADTQYFGPGTRLTVL.